This is a list of T cell receptor beta chains from one sample in a study of blood T cells in healthy people across ages. One entry per CDR3 protein, called by TCRdb with MiXCR from the 5' RACE reads. The sample holds around 800,000 distinct CDR3 sequences; 62% are singletons and the top ten take around 30%. Sequencing was performed on blood. These receptors all come from a man aged 25-45 years in good health. Each CDR3 is given with its conserved first and last residue. A D gene is named only where the DNA matches it firmly. The listing skips clone size in some rows; elsewhere it reads once, few, many or a size class.

few	TRBJ2-7	NA	TRBV20-1	TGCAGTGCTAGGGGCAGGGCCTTCTACGAGCAGTACTTC	CSARGRAFYEQYF
few	TRBJ1-2	TRBD1	TRBV9	TGTGCCAGCAGCTTGGGGACAGGCCCTAACTATGGCTACACCTTC	CASSLGTGPNYGYTF
once	TRBJ2-7	TRBD1	TRBV4-3	TGCGCCAGCAGCCAATTGACAGGGCATACCTACGAGCAGTACTTC	CASSQLTGHTYEQYF
NA	TRBJ1-2	NA	TRBV29-1	TGCAGCGTTGCGGGGGACTTCTATGGCTACACCTTC	CSVAGDFYGYTF
NA	TRBJ1-1	NA	TRBV12-3/TRBV12-4	TGTGCCAGCACCACCCGAGCGGATACGAACACTGAAGCTTTCTTT	CASTTRADTNTEAFF
few	TRBJ2-7	TRBD1	TRBV7-9	TGTGCCAGCAGCCCCCGGGACAGGCCCTCCTACGAGCAGTACTTC	CASSPRDRPSYEQYF
NA	TRBJ2-5	NA	TRBV20-1	TGCAGTGCTGGAGATCCCCGAACAGGCCAAGAGACCCAGTACTTC	CSAGDPRTGQETQYF
NA	TRBJ1-1	NA	TRBV27	TGTGCCAGCAGTTTTTACAGGGATAACACTGAAGCTTTCTTT	CASSFYRDNTEAFF
NA	TRBJ2-3	NA	TRBV6-6	TGTGCCAGCAGTTCCCCGGTTCCCCCAGATACGCAGTATTTT	CASSSPVPPDTQYF
NA	TRBJ2-6	NA	TRBV5-8	TGTGCCATCCAGAGGTTCTCTGGGGCCAACGTCCTGACTTTC	CAIQRFSGANVLTF
NA	TRBJ2-6	NA	TRBV9	TGTGCCAGCAGCGTAGGGACTGCCATGGTTGGGGCCAACGTCCTGACTTTC	CASSVGTAMVGANVLTF
NA	TRBJ1-4	NA	TRBV20-1	TGCAGTGCTAGAGATGAGGGGACGTGGGGGGGCTTTGGGGAAAAACTGTTTTTT	CSARDEGTWGGFGEKLFF
NA	TRBJ1-2	NA	TRBV6-6	TGTGCCAGCAGTCGACAGGCGGGCTATGGCTACACCTTC	CASSRQAGYGYTF
NA	TRBJ2-6	TRBD1	TRBV10-3	TGTGCCATCAGTGGACAGGGGGCTATATCTGGGGCCAACGTCCTGACTTTC	CAISGQGAISGANVLTF
NA	TRBJ1-6	NA	TRBV25-1	TGTGCCAGCAGCGAGGGAGCACATTCACCCCTCCACTTT	CASSEGAHSPLHF
NA	TRBJ1-5	TRBD1	TRBV4-2	TGTGCCAGCAGCCAAGGGCAGGGGACAGGTCAGCCCCAGCATTTT	CASSQGQGTGQPQHF
NA	TRBJ2-3	TRBD2	TRBV20-1	TGCAGTGCTAGTAAAACATCGATAGCGGGGGGACTCGCAGATACGCAGTATTTT	CSASKTSIAGGLADTQYF
once	TRBJ1-2	NA	TRBV6-5	TGTGCCAGCAGCCGAAAGGGGCGGAACTATGGCTACACCTTC	CASSRKGRNYGYTF